Shown below are 12 T cell receptor beta chains from a single sample sequenced in a study of patients and donors after allogeneic stem cell transplantation. TCRdb processed the RT-PCR reads anew with MiXCR; each CDR3 protein has one entry. The table includes 24,000 or so distinct CDR3 sequences, about 30% detected once. Sequenced sample: blood, either unsorted or a sorted T cell fraction (not recorded which). These receptors all stem from a human donor who was either an allogeneic HSCT recipient or a stem cell or donor lymphocyte infusion donor (not recorded which). It is not recorded whose cells these are; they may come from a transplant donor.

This chain uses TRBV7-2 with TRBJ2-5, with 7 bases matching TRBD2. The V gene's germline CDR1 is SGHTA and CDR2 FQGNSA. There are 12 residues in the CDR3. Germline trimming cut 2 bases from V and 9 bases from J; bases unmatched to any gene: 3. This CDR3 reads CASSLPRGAQYF. The CDR3 coding sequence is TGTGCCAGCAGCTTACCTCGGGGGGCCCAGTACTTC.

The chain combines TRBV20-1 with TRBJ1-3, with D possibly matching TRBD1 (6 bases). The V gene lost 4 bases and the J gene lost 0 bases, with 13 bases spanning the gap. Germline assignment: CDR1 DFQATT and CDR2 SNEGSKA (reference sequence). CDR3 length equals 15 residues. CDR3 bases: TGCAGTGCTAAGGGGGACTCAATCTCTGGAAACACCATATATTTT. Translating gives CSAKGDSISGNTIYF.

This clonotype was detected only a few times. V is TRBV20-1 and J is TRBJ1-1; D might be TRBD1 (6 bases). Per the germline V gene, CDR1 is DFQATT and CDR2 is SNEGSKA (reference sequence). The V gene lost 6 bases and the J gene lost 4 bases, with 18 bases spanning the gap. The CDR3 totals 14 residues. CDR3: CSASRTRGSTEAFF. The CDR3 coding sequence is TGCAGTGCAAGTCGTACCAGGGGTAGCACTGAAGCTTTCTTT.

The V gene is TRBV3-1, the J gene TRBJ1-2; D is undetermined. This CDR3 region has 15 residues. Germline CDR1 is LGHDT and CDR2 is YNNKEL (reference sequence). V lost 0 bases and J lost 4, with 12 bases in between. Here the CDR3 DNA reads TGTGCCAGCAGCCAAGATCTGGCAGGCCCCTATGGCTACACCTTC. Its protein product is CASSQDLAGPYGYTF.

The chain links TRBV6-1 to TRBJ1-4, with unresolved D. Between the trimmed V and J ends, which lost 6 bases and 2 bases, there was a span of 10 bases. Germline assignment: CDR1 MNHNS and CDR2 SASEGT. The CDR3 consists of 14 residues. In nucleotides, the CDR3 is TGTGCCAGCAGGCCGGCGCCCACTAATGAAAAACTGTTTTTT. It translates to CASRPAPTNEKLFF.

The V call is TRBV3-1, the J call TRBJ1-1; tentative D call: TRBD1 (6 bases). The V end lost 5 bases, the J end lost 0 bases, and 10 bases lay between the germline ends. Germline V gene sequence: CDR1 LGHDT, CDR2 YNNKEL (reference sequence). The CDR3 contains 14 residues. CDR3 DNA sequence: TGTGCCAGCAGCGACAGGCCTATGAACACTGAAGCTTTCTTT. It is translated as CASSDRPMNTEAFF.

The chain combines TRBV10-3 with TRBJ2-7; 10 nucleotides align to TRBD1. Trimming cost V 10 bases and J 2 bases; bases outside gene matches: 8. The CDR3 has 14 amino acids. Germline V gene sequence: CDR1 ENHRY, CDR2 SYGVKD. The DNA of the CDR3 is TGTGCCACCCGGCCGGGACAGGGGCCCTACGAGCAGTACTTC. Its protein product is CATRPGQGPYEQYF.

The chain has TRBV11-2 and TRBJ2-7; D is tentatively TRBD1 or TRBD2 (5 bases each). The V gene lost 0 bases and the J gene lost 6 bases, with 9 bases spanning the gap. CDR3 length: 13 residues. Germline V CDR1 and CDR2: SGHAT, FQNNGV. CDR3 nucleotides: TGTGCCAGCAGCTTAGAGGGGGAGACCGAGCAGTACGTC. It encodes CASSLEGETEQYV.

The CDR3 nucleotides are TGCGCCAGCAGCTTGGGGCTGAGTGACTATGGCTACACCTTC. Its translation: CASSLGLSDYGYTF. The V gene is TRBV5-1, the J gene TRBJ1-2; no firm D call. V lost 0 bases to trimming and J lost 3 bases, with 9 bases between them. Germline values: CDR1 SGHRS, CDR2 YFSETQ. This CDR3 spans 14 amino acids.

A few counts support this clonotype. The gene calls are TRBV5-5 and TRBJ1-1; tentatively, D is TRBD1 (6 bases). V was shortened by 2 bases and J by 7 bases, with 12 bases between the two germline ends. The CDR3 spans 13 residues. CDR1 SGHKS and CDR2 YYEKEE come from the germline V gene (reference sequence). CDR3 DNA: TGTGCCAGCAGCTTTTCCGGGGGCGATGAAGCTTTCTTT. The encoded protein is CASSFSGGDEAFF. The variable domain in full, with the rest retrieved from reference TRBV5-5 and TRBJ1-1, is DAGVTQSPTHLIKTRGQQVTLRCSPISGHKSVSWYQQVLGQGPQFIFQYYEKEERGRGNFPDRFSARQFPNYSSELNVNALLLGDSALYLCASSFSGGDEAFFGQGTRLTVV.

V gene TRBV10-3 combines with J gene TRBJ1-1, with unresolved D. Germline CDR1 and CDR2: ENHRY and SYGVKD. The length of the CDR3 is 13 residues. V was cut by 3 bases and J by 1 base, with 6 bases left in between. The CDR3 nucleotides read TGTGCCATCAGTGACTTTAAGAACACTGAAGCTTTCTTT. This encodes CAISDFKNTEAFF.

At least ten counts were recorded for this clonotype. V and J are TRBV7-8 and TRBJ2-2; D is undetermined. The CDR3 loop spans 14 amino acids. Looked up from germline, CDR1 is SGHVS and CDR2 is FQNEAQ. Trimming removed 1 base at V and 8 bases at J, with 11 bases between. The CDR3 region is CASSLVRAEGELFF. The CDR3 DNA follows: TGTGCCAGCAGCTTAGTCCGGGCCGAGGGGGAGCTGTTTTTT. Full variable domain (outside the CDR3, taken from reference TRBV7-8 and TRBJ2-2): GAGVSQSPRYKVAKRGQDVALRCDPISGHVSLFWYQQALGQGPEFLTYFQNEAQLDKSGLPSDRFFAERPEGSVSTLKIQRTQQEDSAVYLCASSLVRAEGELFFGEGSRLTVL.